This entry concerns a single TCR beta chain. This sample stems from a study of blood T cell repertoires in COVID-19. Study information: In each case, the material was cDNA or gDNA derived from T cells, B-cell-depleted T cells, or PBMCs.

Original handling: Estimated nucleated cell counts came from reference gene primer amplification. Assay used: immunoSEQ multiplex PCR; TCRdb lists only in-frame clones, some missing. V and J calls and clone size are those listed in that table; D and trimming were worked out from the DNA. The sample records 55,000 to 60,000 clones, over 75% being singletons. Germline V gene lookup returns CDR1 SNHLY and CDR2 FYNNEI. This CDR3 has 14 residues. V lost 1 base and J lost 8, with 14 bases in between. The receptor comes from a man in his forties or fifties with active COVID-19. The genes are TRBV2 and TRBJ1-1; D perhaps matches TRBD1 (5 bases). The specimen was peripheral blood. The CDR3 coding sequence is TGTGCCAGCAGTGAAGAGGGGCAGTCAGGCGAAGCTTTCTTT. Encoded protein: CASSEEGQSGEAFF.